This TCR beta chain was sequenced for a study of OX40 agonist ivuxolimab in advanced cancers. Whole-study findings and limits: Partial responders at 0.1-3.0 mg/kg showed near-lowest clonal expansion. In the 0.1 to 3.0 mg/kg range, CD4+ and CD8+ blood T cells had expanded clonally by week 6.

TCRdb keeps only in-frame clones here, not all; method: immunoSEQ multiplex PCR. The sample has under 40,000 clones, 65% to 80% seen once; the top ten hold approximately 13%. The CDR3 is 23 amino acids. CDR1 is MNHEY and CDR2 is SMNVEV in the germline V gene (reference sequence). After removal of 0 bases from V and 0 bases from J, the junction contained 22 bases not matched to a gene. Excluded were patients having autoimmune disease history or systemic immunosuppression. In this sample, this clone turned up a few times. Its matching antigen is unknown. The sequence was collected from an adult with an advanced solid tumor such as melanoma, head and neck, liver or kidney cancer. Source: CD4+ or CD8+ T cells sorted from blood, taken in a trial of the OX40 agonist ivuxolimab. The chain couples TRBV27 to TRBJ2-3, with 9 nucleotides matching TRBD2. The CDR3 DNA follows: TGTGCCAGCAGTTTATCACCCCCCCGGCTAGCGGGGTGGGGTGTGGGAAGCACAGATACGCAGTATTTT. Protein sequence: CASSLSPPRLAGWGVGSTDTQYF.